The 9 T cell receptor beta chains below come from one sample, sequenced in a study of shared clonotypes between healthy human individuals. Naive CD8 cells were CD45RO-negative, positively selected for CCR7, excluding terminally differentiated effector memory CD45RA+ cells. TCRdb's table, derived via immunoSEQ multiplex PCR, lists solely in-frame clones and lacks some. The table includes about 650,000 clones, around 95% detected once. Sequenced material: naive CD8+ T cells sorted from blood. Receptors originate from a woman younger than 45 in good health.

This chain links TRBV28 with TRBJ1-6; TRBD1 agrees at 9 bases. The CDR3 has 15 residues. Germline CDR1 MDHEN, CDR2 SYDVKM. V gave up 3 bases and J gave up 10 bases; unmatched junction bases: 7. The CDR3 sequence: CASSLTDRGGSPLHF. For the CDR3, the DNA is TGTGCCAGCAGTTTGACGGACAGGGGAGGCTCACCCCTCCACTTT.

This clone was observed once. CDR3: CASSLLNGRNEKLFF. The CDR3 DNA sequence: TGTGCCAGCAGTTTATTGAACGGCCGAAATGAAAAACTGTTTTTT. V gene TRBV27 combines with J gene TRBJ1-4; no firm D call. The germline V gene has CDR1 MNHEY and CDR2 SMNVEV (reference sequence). The V and J ends lost 1 base and 5 bases respectively, with 11 bases between them. The CDR3 runs 15 residues. The full variable domain, completed using reference TRBV27 and TRBJ1-4, is EAQVTQNPRYLITVTGKKLTVTCSQNMNHEYMSWYRQDPGLGLRQIYYSMNVEVTDKGDVPEGYKVSRKEKRNFPLILESPSPNQTSLYFCASSLLNGRNEKLFFGSGTQLSVL.

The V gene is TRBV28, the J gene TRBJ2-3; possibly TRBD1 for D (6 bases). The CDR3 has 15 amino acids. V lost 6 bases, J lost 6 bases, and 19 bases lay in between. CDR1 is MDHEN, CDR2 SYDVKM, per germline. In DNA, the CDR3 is TGTGCCAGCAGACGAAGAAACAGGGTTGGGGATACGCAGTATTTT. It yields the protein CASRRRNRVGDTQYF.

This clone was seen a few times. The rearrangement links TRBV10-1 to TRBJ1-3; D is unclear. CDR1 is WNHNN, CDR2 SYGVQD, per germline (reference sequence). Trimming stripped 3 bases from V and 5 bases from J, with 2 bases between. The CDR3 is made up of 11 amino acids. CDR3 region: CASSERNTIYF. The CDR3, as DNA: TGCGCCAGCAGTGAAAGAAACACCATATATTTT.

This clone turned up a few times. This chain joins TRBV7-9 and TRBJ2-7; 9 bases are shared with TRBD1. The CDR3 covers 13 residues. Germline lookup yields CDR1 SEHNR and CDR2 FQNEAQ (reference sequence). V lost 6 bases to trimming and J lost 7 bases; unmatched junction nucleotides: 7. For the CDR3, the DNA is TGTGCCAGCAGGCGGACAGGGGATCAGGAGCAGTACTTC. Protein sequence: CASRRTGDQEQYF.

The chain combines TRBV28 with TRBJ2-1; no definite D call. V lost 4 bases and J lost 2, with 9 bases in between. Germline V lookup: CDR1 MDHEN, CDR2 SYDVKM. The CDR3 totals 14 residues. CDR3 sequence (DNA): TGTGCCAGCAGTTGGACGGGCGCCTACAATGAGCAGTTCTTC. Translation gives CASSWTGAYNEQFF.

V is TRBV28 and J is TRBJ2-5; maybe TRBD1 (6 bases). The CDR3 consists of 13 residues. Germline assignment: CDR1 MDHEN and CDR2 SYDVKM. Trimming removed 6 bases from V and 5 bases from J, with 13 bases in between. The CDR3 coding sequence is TGTGCCAGCAGGCCACAGGGAAGGGAGACCCAGTACTTC. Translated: CASRPQGRETQYF.

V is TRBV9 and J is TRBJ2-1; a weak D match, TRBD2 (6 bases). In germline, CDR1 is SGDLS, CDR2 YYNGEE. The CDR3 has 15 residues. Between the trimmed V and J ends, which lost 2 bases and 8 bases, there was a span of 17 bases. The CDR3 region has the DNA TGTGCCAGCAGCGTTTTGACGGGAGAGGTCTATGAGCAGTTCTTC. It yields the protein CASSVLTGEVYEQFF.

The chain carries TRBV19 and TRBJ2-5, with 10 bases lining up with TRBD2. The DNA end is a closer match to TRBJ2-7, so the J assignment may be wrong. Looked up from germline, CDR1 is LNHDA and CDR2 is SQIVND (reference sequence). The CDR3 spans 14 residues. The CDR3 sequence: CASSPAGGPYEQYF. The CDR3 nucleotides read TGTGCCAGTAGTCCAGCGGGAGGGCCATACGAGCAGTACTTC.